The 17 T cell receptor beta chains below all came from one sample that was sequenced in a study of regulatory T cells in long-lasting Graves disease. Stated time point: persistent/refractory GD, antithyroid drugs over 5 years with positive TRAb. With RNA extracted from PBMCs as input, the TCR library was made. For TCR beta, libraries came from iRepertoire HTBI primers and Arm-PCR of CDR3 regions. From the multiplex PCR reads, TCRdb called clonotypes with MiXCR, one entry per CDR3 protein. The sample includes more than 350,000 distinct CDR3 sequences, around 20% of them seen just once. The sample in question was peripheral blood mononuclear cells (PBMCs), obtained when the disease was refractory, from a patient treated with antithyroid drugs. These receptors came from a female donor with Graves disease.

Ten or more counts support this clonotype. The chain couples TRBV2 to TRBJ2-5; 13 bases agree with TRBD2. CDR3 length: 15 residues. Trimming cost V 6 bases and J 5 bases; bases outside gene matches: 6. The germline CDR1 and CDR2 sequences are SNHLY and FYNNEI. CDR3 coding DNA: TGTGCCAGCAGCTATAGGACTAGCGGGAGTGAGACCCAGTACTTC. It codes for CASSYRTSGSETQYF.

This clonotype came up many times. The chain combines TRBV6-5 with TRBJ2-7, with TRBD2 identical over 13 bases. J lost 3 bases, V lost 0 bases, and 11 bases had no gene match. The V gene's germline CDR1 is MNHEY and CDR2 SVGAGI. The CDR3 contains 19 residues. The CDR3 nucleotides are TGTGCCAGCAGTTACTCGTCCCCCCAAGGACTAGCGGGAGTCTACGAGCAGTACTTC. Protein: CASSYSSPQGLAGVYEQYF.

This sequence joins TRBV9 and TRBJ1-1, with TRBD1 matching 7 bases. In germline, CDR1 is SGDLS, CDR2 YYNGEE. Trimming took 7 bases from V and 5 from J; bases not matched to a gene: 8. The CDR3 loop spans 13 amino acids. CDR3 protein: CASVGGGETEAFF. The CDR3 bases are TGTGCCAGCGTAGGAGGGGGCGAGACTGAAGCTTTCTTT.

This clonotype has just a few counts. V usage is TRBV28 and J usage is TRBJ2-3; no clear D gene. The CDR3 sequence is 14 residues long. Trimming removed 0 bases at V and 6 bases at J, with 10 bases between. Germline assignment: CDR1 MDHEN and CDR2 SYDVKM. For the CDR3, the DNA is TGTGCCAGCAGTTTATGGCCAGTAGGGGATACGCAGTATTTT. Translation gives CASSLWPVGDTQYF.

The chain couples TRBV27 to TRBJ2-4; TRBD1 aligns across 8 bases. Trimming at V came to 6 bases and at J to 8 bases, leaving 9 bases not matched to a gene. From germline, CDR1 is MNHEY and CDR2 SMNVEV (reference sequence). The CDR3 runs to 14 residues. CDR3: CASRSGQDWDIQYF. Written as DNA, the CDR3 is TGTGCCAGCAGATCGGGACAGGATTGGGACATTCAGTACTTC.

This chain joins TRBV6-2 or TRBV6-3 and TRBJ2-5; 11 bases match TRBD2. The CDR3 sequence is 15 residues long. V was pared by 4 bases and J by 5 bases, with 6 bases of the junction left unmatched. CDR1 is MNHEY and CDR2 is SVGEGT in the germline V gene. CDR3 DNA sequence: TGTGCCAGCAGTTCACTAGCGGGAGTGGGGGAGACCCAGTACTTC. Protein product: CASSSLAGVGETQYF.

The sample holds one count of this clonotype. The rearrangement links TRBV7-9 to TRBJ2-1; 7 bases fit TRBD2. The CDR3 runs to 17 residues. V shed 5 bases and J 8 bases; nucleotides not matched to a gene: 18. Looked up from germline, CDR1 is SEHNR and CDR2 is FQNEAQ (reference sequence). In DNA form, the CDR3 reads TGTGCCAGCAGCCGGACCAAAGCGGGAATAGCGATCGATGAGCAGTTCTTC. Its protein is CASSRTKAGIAIDEQFF.

The V and J genes are TRBV29-1 and TRBJ1-2; 7 bases match TRBD1. Losses at the gene ends were 5 bases for V and 3 bases for J; bases not matched to a gene: 3. CDR1 and CDR2 from the germline V gene are SQVTM and ANQGSEA. This CDR3 region has 12 residues. In nucleotides, the CDR3 is TGCAGCGTTTACGGGACAGACTATGGCTACACCTTC. It codes for CSVYGTDYGYTF.

This clonotype has at least ten counts. This chain uses TRBV2 with TRBJ2-5; D uncertain. Germline V gene data show CDR1 as SNHLY and CDR2 as FYNNEI. The CDR3 is 11 amino acids. Trimming took 3 bases from V and 1 from J, leaving 0 bases between them. CDR3 amino acids: CASSDQETQYF. CDR3 in DNA: TGTGCCAGCAGTGACCAAGAGACCCAGTACTTC.

This clonotype came up many times. The chain's CDR3 is CASSELGQELPLAKNIQYF. For the CDR3, the DNA is TGTGCCAGCAGTGAACTAGGACAGGAACTACCCCTAGCCAAAAACATTCAGTACTTC. The rearrangement links TRBV2 to TRBJ2-4; TRBD1 matches at 7 bases. The CDR3 contains 19 residues. V shed 2 bases and J 0 bases; nucleotides not matched to a gene: 13. The V gene's germline CDR1 is SNHLY and CDR2 FYNNEI.

In its sample, this clonotype was seen many times. This rearrangement joins TRBV7-9 to TRBJ2-7, with TRBD2 matching 9 bases. From germline, CDR1 is SEHNR and CDR2 FQNEAQ (reference sequence). The CDR3 length is 13 residues. J lost 2 bases, V lost 6 bases, and 2 bases had no gene match. CDR3 sequence reads: CASSSSGAYEQYF. In DNA, the CDR3 is TGTGCCAGCAGTTCTAGCGGGGCCTACGAGCAGTACTTC.

This clonotype was counted at least ten times. A read error may produce the germline difference seen at one junction end. The chain has TRBV11-2 and TRBJ2-7; TRBD1 matches 11 bases. The CDR3 is made up of 14 amino acids. CDR1 SGHAT and CDR2 FQNNGV come from the germline V gene. The CDR3 DNA sequence: TGTGCCAGCAGCCCCCAGCTAGGGACAGGGGGAAAATCTTTC. This codes for CASSPQLGTGGKSF.

V gene TRBV3-1 combines with J gene TRBJ1-1; 9 nucleotides agree with TRBD1. Per germline, CDR1 LGHDT and CDR2 YNNKEL (reference sequence). With V trimmed by 2 bases and J by 8 bases, 6 bases remained unmatched. This CDR3 contains 14 residues. CDR3 sequence reads: CASSQPGTGNEAFF. The CDR3 coding sequence is TGTGCCAGCAGCCAACCCGGGACAGGGAACGAAGCTTTCTTT.

This clonotype has ten or more counts. V and J are TRBV12-3 or TRBV12-4 and TRBJ2-5, with 11 positions matching TRBD1. The CDR3 sequence is 14 residues long. V dropped 4 bases and J dropped 5; count of bases not matched to a gene: 3. CDR3 loop: CASSSGQGEETQYF. DNA of the CDR3: TGTGCCAGCAGTTCGGGACAGGGGGAGGAGACCCAGTACTTC.

This clonotype was seen a single time. CDR3 in amino acids: CASTGRVTDTQYF. The CDR3 DNA follows: TGTGCCAGCACCGGGAGGGTCACAGATACGCAGTATTTT. The chain employs TRBV2 and TRBJ2-3; 8 bases align to TRBD2. The germline gives CDR1 SNHLY, CDR2 FYNNEI. Trimming took 7 bases from V and 2 from J; bases not matched to a gene: 2. The CDR3 is 13 amino acids.

The J gene is TRBJ2-5, the V gene TRBV9; either TRBD1 or TRBD2 may supply D (6 bases each). Between the trimmed V and J ends, which lost 0 bases and 5 bases, there was a span of 11 bases. Germline CDR1 and CDR2: SGDLS and YYNGEE. This CDR3 is built from 14 residues. The CDR3 nucleotides read TGTGCCAGCAGCGTAGGGGGGGCGGATGAGACCCAGTACTTC. Translation: CASSVGGADETQYF.

This clonotype was seen more than once but under ten times. V is TRBV20-1 and J is TRBJ2-7; 10 bases line up with TRBD2. The CDR3 is made up of 18 amino acids. Germline-derived CDR1 and CDR2 are DFQATT and SNEGSKA (reference sequence). Losses at the gene ends were 0 bases for V and 4 bases for J; bases not matched to a gene: 15. CDR3: CSARDRLAGEIGLYEQYF. The CDR3 DNA sequence: TGCAGTGCTAGAGATCGGCTAGCGGGAGAGATCGGTTTATACGAGCAGTACTTC.